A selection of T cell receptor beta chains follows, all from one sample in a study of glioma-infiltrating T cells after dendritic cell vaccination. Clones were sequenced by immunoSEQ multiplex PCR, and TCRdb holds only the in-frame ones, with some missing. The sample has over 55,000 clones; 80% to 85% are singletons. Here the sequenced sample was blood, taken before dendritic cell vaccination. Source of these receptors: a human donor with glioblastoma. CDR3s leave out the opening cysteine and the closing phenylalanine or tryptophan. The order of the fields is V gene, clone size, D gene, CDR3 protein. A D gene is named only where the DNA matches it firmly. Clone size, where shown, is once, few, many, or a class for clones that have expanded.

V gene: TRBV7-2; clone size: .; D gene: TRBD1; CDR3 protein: ASAGGRGLSYEQY
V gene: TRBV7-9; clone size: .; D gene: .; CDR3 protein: ASSLARSSYEQY
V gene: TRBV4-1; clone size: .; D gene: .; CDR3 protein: ASSQERTENQPQH
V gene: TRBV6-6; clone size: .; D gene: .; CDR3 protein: ASSYLGDTEAF
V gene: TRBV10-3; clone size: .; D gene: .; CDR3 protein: ASTPETPAAYEQY
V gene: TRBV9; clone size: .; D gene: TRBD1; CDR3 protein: ASSAGQGTDNSPLH
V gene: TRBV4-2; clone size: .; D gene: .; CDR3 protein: ASSHRQNNQPQH
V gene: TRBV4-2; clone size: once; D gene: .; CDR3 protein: ASSPQTMGTVSAGELF
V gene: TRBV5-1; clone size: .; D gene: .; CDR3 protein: ASSLSLDSYNEQF
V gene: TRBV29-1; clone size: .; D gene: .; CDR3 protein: SVDKGGSGYEQY